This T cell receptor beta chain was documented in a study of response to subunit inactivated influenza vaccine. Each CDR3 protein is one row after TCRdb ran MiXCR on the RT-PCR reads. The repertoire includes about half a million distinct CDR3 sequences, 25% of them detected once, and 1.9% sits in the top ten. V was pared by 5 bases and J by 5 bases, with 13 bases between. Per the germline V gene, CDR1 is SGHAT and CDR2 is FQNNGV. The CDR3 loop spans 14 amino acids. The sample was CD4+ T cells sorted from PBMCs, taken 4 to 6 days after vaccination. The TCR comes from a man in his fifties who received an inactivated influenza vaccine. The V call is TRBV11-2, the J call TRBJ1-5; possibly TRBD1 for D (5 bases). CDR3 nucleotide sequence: TGTGCCAGCAGCCAGCGGGGGTCGGATCAGCCCCAGCATTTT. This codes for CASSQRGSDQPQHF. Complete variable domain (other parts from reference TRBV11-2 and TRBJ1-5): EAGVAQSPRYKIIEKRQSVAFWCNPISGHATLYWYQQILGQGPKLLIQFQNNGVVDDSQLPKDRFSAERLKGVDSTLKIQPAKLEDSAVYLCASSQRGSDQPQHFGDGTRLSIL.